The 32 T cell receptor beta chains listed next were all sequenced from one sample in a study of OX40 agonist ivuxolimab in advanced cancers. Here immunoSEQ multiplex PCR was the method, and the copy in TCRdb shows in-frame clones only, minus some. Among 70,000 to 95,000 clones listed, around 80% were seen once. The sequencing here drew on CD4+ or CD8+ T cells sorted from blood, taken in a trial of the OX40 agonist ivuxolimab. Receptor source: an adult with an advanced solid tumor such as melanoma, head and neck, liver or kidney cancer.

V and J are TRBV19 and TRBJ1-4; 9 nucleotides match TRBD1. Germline V gene sequence: CDR1 LNHDA, CDR2 SQIVND (reference sequence). The trim removed 7 bases at V and 8 bases at J, leaving 8 bases unmatched. This CDR3 spans 14 amino acids. For the CDR3, the DNA is TGTGCCAGTACCCCCGGGACAGGGAAGGAAAAACTGTTTTTT. It yields the protein CASTPGTGKEKLFF.

This chain joins TRBV5-1 and TRBJ2-3, with D unclear. The CDR3 loop spans 14 amino acids. V was clipped by 1 base and J by 3 bases, with 9 bases between them. CDR1 SGHRS and CDR2 YFSETQ come from the germline V gene. CDR3 loop: CASSLSPRTDTQYF. The CDR3 DNA sequence: TGCGCCAGCAGCTTGAGCCCTAGGACAGATACGCAGTATTTT.

This chain joins TRBV10-3 and TRBJ2-1; the match to TRBD2 covers 8 bases. The CDR3 spans 14 residues. CDR1 and CDR2 (germline): ENHRY, SYGVKD. The trim removed 7 bases at V and 7 bases at J, leaving 9 bases unmatched. The CDR3 here is CAIKVGLETNEQFF. The CDR3 DNA sequence: TGTGCCATCAAGGTGGGACTAGAAACGAATGAGCAGTTCTTC.

The V and J genes are TRBV5-1 and TRBJ1-6; 12 bases line up with TRBD1. The germline V gene encodes CDR1 SGHRS and CDR2 YFSETQ. V lost 0 bases, J lost 2 bases, and 3 bases stayed unmatched. CDR3 size: 18 residues. Here the CDR3 DNA reads TGCGCCAGCAGCTTGGTGGGACAGGGGGCGGCCTATAATTCACCCCTCCACTTT. This encodes CASSLVGQGAAYNSPLHF.

This clone was detected a few times. The V call is TRBV30, the J call TRBJ2-7; D is possibly TRBD1 (5 bases). Between the trimmed V and J ends, which lost 2 bases and 9 bases, there was a span of 11 bases. Germline CDR1 is GTSNPN and CDR2 is SVGIG (reference sequence). The CDR3 is 11 residues long. The CDR3 loop reads CAWSIDSPQYF. CDR3 nucleotides: TGTGCCTGGAGTATAGACAGCCCGCAGTACTTC.

The rearrangement joins TRBV7-2 to TRBJ2-2; D may be TRBD1 (5 bases). CDR1 and CDR2 (germline): SGHTA, FQGNSA. This CDR3 spans 15 amino acids. V was trimmed by 1 base and J by 3 bases, leaving 9 bases between them. CDR3 residues: CASSLGGADTGELFF. In DNA form, the CDR3 reads TGTGCCAGCAGCTTAGGGGGCGCCGACACCGGGGAGCTGTTTTTT.

This clone was recorded once. This chain connects TRBV29-1 to TRBJ2-1, with D tentatively TRBD2 (5 bases). This CDR3 has 14 amino acids. Per germline, CDR1 SQVTM and CDR2 ANQGSEA. The V end was cut by 0 bases, the J end by 0 bases, with 6 bases between. In DNA, the CDR3 is TGCAGCGTTGAAGATAGCGCCTCCTACAATGAGCAGTTCTTC. Translating gives CSVEDSASYNEQFF.

V usage is TRBV28 and J usage is TRBJ2-3; the match to TRBD1 covers 8 bases. V was clipped by 6 bases and J by 6 bases; unmatched bases: 11. Looked up from germline, CDR1 is MDHEN and CDR2 is SYDVKM. The CDR3 loop spans 15 amino acids. CDR3 sequence reads: CASRTTQGALDTQYF. The CDR3 bases are TGTGCCAGCAGGACTACCCAGGGGGCGCTGGATACGCAGTATTTT.

The chain links TRBV6-5 to TRBJ1-4; the match to TRBD1 covers 7 bases. The J segment lost 7 bases and the V segment lost 2 bases, leaving 4 bases of the junction unmatched. CDR1 and CDR2 from the germline V gene are MNHEY and SVGAGI. The CDR3 has 14 residues. CDR3 sequence reads: CASSYGQATEKLFF. The CDR3 region has the DNA TGTGCCAGCAGTTACGGACAGGCCACTGAAAAACTGTTTTTT.

The rearrangement links TRBV9 to TRBJ2-3, with TRBD1 matching over 7 bases. The V and J ends lost 4 bases and 5 bases, in that order; junction bases with no gene match: 10. The CDR3 is 15 residues long. Germline CDR1 and CDR2: SGDLS and YYNGEE. CDR3 sequence reads: CASSPFEGAVDTQYF. The CDR3, as DNA: TGTGCCAGCAGCCCCTTTGAGGGGGCGGTAGATACGCAGTATTTT.

The rearrangement joins TRBV7-2 to TRBJ2-3, with D hard to call. Trimming removed 0 bases from V and 14 bases from J, with 18 bases in between. The CDR3 runs to 14 residues. The germline V gene has CDR1 SGHTA and CDR2 FQGNSA. The CDR3 loop is CASSLALVSPVPYF. The CDR3 region has the DNA TGTGCCAGCAGCTTAGCGCTTGTGTCGCCGGTCCCGTATTTT.

V is TRBV7-6 and J is TRBJ2-7, with TRBD1 matching over 10 bases. V lost 5 bases and J lost 4; bases outside the gene matches: 2. Germline loops: CDR1 SGHVS, CDR2 FNYEAQ. The CDR3 loop spans 13 amino acids. CDR3 sequence reads: CASSRDRGYEQYF. The CDR3 bases are TGTGCCAGCAGCCGGGACAGGGGTTACGAGCAGTACTTC. Drawing the rest from reference TRBV7-6 and TRBJ2-7, the complete variable domain is GAGVSQSPRYKVTKRGQDVALRCDPISGHVSLYWYRQALGQGPEFLTYFNYEAQQDKSGLPNDRFSAERPEGSISTLTIQRTEQRDSAMYRCASSRDRGYEQYFGPGTRLTVT.

The gene calls are TRBV2 and TRBJ2-1, with 10 bases matching TRBD2. The CDR3 spans 16 residues. CDR1 SNHLY and CDR2 FYNNEI come from the germline V gene. With 6 bases clipped from V and 4 bases from J, the junction kept 9 bases outside the gene matches. CDR3 nucleotides: TGTGCCAGCAGCTCCGGACTAGCGGACATGTACAATGAGCAGTTCTTC. Translated: CASSSGLADMYNEQFF.

This clone came up once. The chain couples TRBV19 to TRBJ1-1, with 8 bases lining up with TRBD1. V lost 8 bases, J lost 0 bases, and 2 bases stayed unmatched. Germline values: CDR1 LNHDA, CDR2 SQIVND (reference sequence). The CDR3 covers 13 residues. CDR3: CASGQGVNTEAFF. DNA for the CDR3: TGTGCCAGTGGACAGGGCGTGAACACTGAAGCTTTCTTT.

The rearrangement joins TRBV10-3 to TRBJ1-6, with D maybe TRBD1 (5 bases). Germline CDR1 is ENHRY and CDR2 is SYGVKD. Trimming took off 3 bases at V and 2 bases at J, with 20 bases between the two ends. The CDR3 is 19 amino acids. The CDR3 coding sequence is TGTGCCATCAGTGACCCGGACATCCCGAAAGGAGCCTATAATTCACCCCTCCACTTT. It is translated as CAISDPDIPKGAYNSPLHF.

The chain employs TRBV28 and TRBJ2-2, with 10 positions matching TRBD2. CDR3 size: 17 residues. The germline gives CDR1 MDHEN, CDR2 SYDVKM. Trimming removed 8 bases from V and 6 bases from J; junction bases left unmatched: 15. For the CDR3, the DNA is TGTGCCAGCCTAAGTGGTTTAGCGGGGGGTCATGCCGGGGAGCTGTTTTTT. This sequence encodes CASLSGLAGGHAGELFF.

This clone was counted only a few times. This rearrangement joins TRBV7-2 to TRBJ1-6, with D perhaps matching TRBD1 (5 bases). CDR3 length: 16 amino acids. CDR1 and CDR2 (germline): SGHTA, FQGNSA. V shed 4 bases and J shed 12 bases, with 22 bases lying between them. DNA of the CDR3: TGTGCCAGCAGCTCTGACGGGACTGGCCTTTTAGAACCCCTCCACTTT. It specifies CASSSDGTGLLEPLHF.

V is TRBV5-5 and J is TRBJ2-3; D is ambiguous. Per the germline V gene, CDR1 is SGHKS and CDR2 is YYEKEE (reference sequence). V shed 4 bases and J shed 8 bases, with 17 bases lying between them. The CDR3 is 14 amino acids. The CDR3 DNA is TGTGCCAGCAGCCCCATGGACGGTCCCGGTACGCAGTATTTT. Translated, it gives CASSPMDGPGTQYF.

The genes are TRBV28 and TRBJ1-2; no clear D. The CDR3 has 15 amino acids. CDR1 and CDR2 (germline): MDHEN, SYDVKM. Trimming removed 8 bases from V and 3 bases from J, with 19 bases in between. The CDR3 protein is CASLGRLGFYYGYTF. CDR3 coding DNA: TGTGCCAGCCTTGGCCGCCTCGGGTTTTACTATGGCTACACCTTC.

The chain carries TRBV19 and TRBJ1-3, with D possibly matching TRBD1 (5 bases). Per the germline V gene, CDR1 is LNHDA and CDR2 is SQIVND (reference sequence). Deletions cut 6 bases from V and 0 bases from J, with 6 bases between. The CDR3 contains 13 residues. CDR3 sequence reads: CASRQDSGNTIYF. The CDR3 DNA is TGTGCCAGTAGACAGGACTCTGGAAACACCATATATTTT.

The V call is TRBV28, the J call TRBJ1-4, with 8 bases aligning to TRBD1. The J segment lost 7 bases and the V segment lost 6 bases, leaving 13 bases of the junction unmatched. The CDR3 is made up of 16 amino acids. Germline V gives CDR1 MDHEN, CDR2 SYDVKM. The CDR3 loop is CASSSGQELLVEKLFF. Here the CDR3 DNA reads TGTGCCAGCAGCTCGGGACAGGAGTTGCTCGTTGAAAAACTGTTTTTT.

This clone was counted between two and nine times. This sample also contains other DNA sequences that code for the same CDR3. The chain carries TRBV7-2 and TRBJ2-3, with D uncertain. The CDR3 has 13 amino acids. CDR1 SGHTA and CDR2 FQGNSA come from the germline V gene. Trimming left V 1 base short and J 0 bases short, with 2 bases between. CDR3: CASSLVSTDTQYF. In DNA form, the CDR3 reads TGTGCCAGCAGCTTAGTGAGCACAGATACGCAGTATTTT. Using reference TRBV7-2 and TRBJ2-3 for the parts outside the CDR3, the full variable domain is GAGVSQSPSNKVTEKGKDVELRCDPISGHTALYWYRQSLGQGLEFLIYFQGNSAPDKSGLPSDRFSAERTGGSVSTLTIQRTQQEDSAVYLCASSLVSTDTQYFGPGTRLTVL.

The gene calls are TRBV2 and TRBJ2-7; D gene unclear. This CDR3 spans 11 amino acids. CDR1 SNHLY and CDR2 FYNNEI come from the germline V gene. With 10 bases removed from V and 4 bases from J, the gap between germline ends came to 11 bases. CDR3 region: CATQVGYEQYF. CDR3 bases: TGTGCCACCCAAGTGGGGTACGAGCAGTACTTC.

This chain joins TRBV15 and TRBJ2-4; D possibly uses TRBD1 or TRBD2 (5 bases each). CDR3 length: 13 residues. Germline V lookup: CDR1 LNHNV, CDR2 YYDKDF (reference sequence). V gave up 1 base and J gave up 8 bases, with 9 bases separating them. CDR3 DNA: TGTGCCACCAGCAGAGCCGGGACGGACATTCAGTACTTC. It translates to CATSRAGTDIQYF.

The chain has TRBV19 and TRBJ1-2, with TRBD1 as a possible D gene (6 bases). V lost 4 bases to trimming and J lost 4 bases, with 13 bases between them. CDR3 length: 14 residues. Germline CDR1 is LNHDA and CDR2 is SQIVND (reference sequence). CDR3 protein: CASSRGARTYGYTF. CDR3 bases: TGTGCCAGTAGTAGGGGGGCCAGGACCTATGGCTACACCTTC. The full variable domain, with the rest looked up from reference TRBV19 and TRBJ1-2, is DGGITQSPKYLFRKEGQNVTLSCEQNLNHDAMYWYRQDPGQGLRLIYYSQIVNDFQKGDIAEGYSVSREKKESFPLTVTSAQKNPTAFYLCASSRGARTYGYTFGSGTRLTVV.

The chain employs TRBV28 and TRBJ1-5; D unclear. The ends were cut back, 8 bases at V and 4 bases at J, with 9 bases in the middle. CDR1 and CDR2 from the germline V gene are MDHEN and SYDVKM. The CDR3 is made up of 12 amino acids. CDR3 in DNA: TGTGCCAGCTCTTCCGGGAATCAGCCCCAGCATTTT. Translation gives CASSSGNQPQHF. The entire variable domain, with the rest obtained from reference TRBV28 and TRBJ1-5, is as follows: DVKVTQSSRYLVKRTGEKVFLECVQDMDHENMFWYRQDPGLGLRLIYFSYDVKMKEKGDIPEGYSVSREKKERFSLILESASTNQTSMYLCASSSGNQPQHFGDGTRLSIL.

CDR3 in amino acids: CASSSQTQGEQYF. In DNA form, the CDR3 reads TGTGCCAGCAGCTCCCAGACCCAAGGCGAGCAGTACTTC. V and J are TRBV7-2 and TRBJ2-7; D gene ambiguous. Germline V gene sequence: CDR1 SGHTA, CDR2 FQGNSA. V lost 4 bases to trimming and J lost 6 bases, with 13 bases between them. The CDR3 has 13 residues. Together with reference TRBV7-2 and TRBJ2-7, the CDR3 gives the full variable domain: GAGVSQSPSNKVTEKGKDVELRCDPISGHTALYWYRQSLGQGLEFLIYFQGNSAPDKSGLPSDRFSAERTGGSVSTLTIQRTQQEDSAVYLCASSSQTQGEQYFGPGTRLTVT.

This clone is a singleton in its sample. The rearrangement links TRBV28 to TRBJ2-3; D remains ambiguous. Trimming pared 6 bases from V and 6 bases from J, leaving 10 bases between. The CDR3 runs 12 residues. The germline V gene has CDR1 MDHEN and CDR2 SYDVKM. In DNA form, the CDR3 reads TGTGCCAGCAGCCCCGTGGGGGATACGCAGTATTTT. This gives the protein CASSPVGDTQYF.

The CDR3 DNA follows: TGCGCCAGCAGCTTCCTAGGGGGGGCCGAGGAGACCCAGTACTTC. This translates into CASSFLGGAEETQYF. The chain joins TRBV5-1 to TRBJ2-5, with D perhaps TRBD2 (7 bases). The length of the CDR3 is 15 residues. Deletions cut 2 bases from V and 5 bases from J, with 16 bases between. Per the germline V gene, CDR1 is SGHRS and CDR2 is YFSETQ.

The chain carries TRBV15 and TRBJ2-5; 8 nucleotides align to TRBD2. Trimming took 1 base from V and 3 from J; bases not matched to a gene: 7. The length of the CDR3 is 16 residues. Germline V gene lookup returns CDR1 LNHNV and CDR2 YYDKDF (reference sequence). CDR3 DNA sequence: TGTGCCACCAGCAGAGGTCCTAGCGGGCGAGAAGAGACCCAGTACTTC. This translates into CATSRGPSGREETQYF.

The gene calls are TRBV2 and TRBJ2-3; TRBD1 aligns across 10 bases. CDR3 length equals 16 residues. J lost 5 bases, V lost 3 bases, and 8 bases had no gene match. Per the germline V gene, CDR1 is SNHLY and CDR2 is FYNNEI. DNA of the CDR3: TGTGCCAGCAGTGATGAGACAGGGGGCATGTTAGATACGCAGTATTTT. This sequence encodes CASSDETGGMLDTQYF.

The chain uses TRBV5-4 and TRBJ1-2; 7 nucleotides align to TRBD1. CDR1 is SGHNT, CDR2 YYREEE, per germline (reference sequence). This CDR3 is 15 amino acids long. J was trimmed by 8 bases and V by 0 bases; bases with no gene match: 10. CDR3 nucleotide sequence: TGTGCCAGCAGCTTGGCCGGAGGGGGCGTACGGGGCTACACCTTC. It is translated as CASSLAGGGVRGYTF.